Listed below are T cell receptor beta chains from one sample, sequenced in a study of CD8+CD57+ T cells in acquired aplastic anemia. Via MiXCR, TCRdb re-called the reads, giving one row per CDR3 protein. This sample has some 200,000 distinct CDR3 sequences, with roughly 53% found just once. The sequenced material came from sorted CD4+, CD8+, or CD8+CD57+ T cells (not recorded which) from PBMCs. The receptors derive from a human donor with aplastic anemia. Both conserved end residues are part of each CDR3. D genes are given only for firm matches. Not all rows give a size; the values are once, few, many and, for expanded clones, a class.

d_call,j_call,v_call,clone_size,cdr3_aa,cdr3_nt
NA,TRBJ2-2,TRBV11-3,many,CASSWGRATGELFF,TGTGCCAGCAGCTGGGGCAGAGCCACCGGGGAGCTGTTTTTT
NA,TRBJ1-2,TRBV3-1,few,CASSLLPDGYGYTF,TGTGCCAGCAGCCTACTCCCGGACGGCTATGGCTACACCTTC
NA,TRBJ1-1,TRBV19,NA,CASSAPGHLNTEAFF,TGTGCCAGTAGTGCCCCGGGACATTTGAACACTGAAGCTTTCTTT
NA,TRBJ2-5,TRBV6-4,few,CASSGEVSGGRILEETQYF,TGTGCCAGCAGTGGAGAGGTTTCTGGGGGCAGGATATTAGAGGAGACCCAGTACTTC
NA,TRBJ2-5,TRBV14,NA,CASRGAGRETQYF,TGTGCCAGCAGAGGGGCAGGGCGAGAGACCCAGTACTTC
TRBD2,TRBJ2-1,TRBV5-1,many,CASFRGDYNEQFF,TGCGCCAGCTTCCGGGGGGACTACAATGAGCAGTTCTTC
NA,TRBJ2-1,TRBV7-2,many,CASSLRGPGTSYNEQFF,TGTGCCAGCAGCTTAAGGGGCCCCGGGACATCTTACAATGAGCAGTTCTTC
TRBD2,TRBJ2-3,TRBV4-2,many,CASGSSSGGRRVGTQYF,TGTGCCAGCGGTTCGTCTAGCGGGGGGCGGCGGGTGGGTACGCAGTATTTT
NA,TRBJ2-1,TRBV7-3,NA,CASSLVGRGSYNEQFF,TGTGCCAGCAGCTTGGTGGGAAGGGGATCCTACAATGAGCAGTTCTTC
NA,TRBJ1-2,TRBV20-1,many,CSAPLGAAGGYTF,TGCAGCGCCCCTCTGGGGGCCGCTGGGGGCTACACCTTC
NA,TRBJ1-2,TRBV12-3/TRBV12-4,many,CASSPLEGNAGYTF,TGTGCCAGCAGTCCCCTGGAAGGGAACGCTGGCTACACCTTC
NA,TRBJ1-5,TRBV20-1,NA,CSARPHGNQPQHF,TGCAGTGCTAGGCCCCACGGCAATCAGCCCCAGCATTTT
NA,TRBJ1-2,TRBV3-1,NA,CASSPSGTGGYGYTF,TGTGCCAGCAGCCCGTCAGGGACTGGCGGCTATGGCTACACCTTC
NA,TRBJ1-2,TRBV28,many,CASSLWGPNYGYTF,TGTGCCAGCAGCCTTTGGGGGCCTAACTATGGCTACACCTTC
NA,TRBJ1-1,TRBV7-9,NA,CASSLEGGSTEAFF,TGTGCCAGCAGCTTAGAAGGGGGGAGCACTGAAGCTTTCTTT
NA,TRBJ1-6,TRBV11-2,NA,CASSPGLARNSPLHF,TGTGCCAGCAGCCCGGGACTAGCGAGGAATTCACCCCTCCACTTT
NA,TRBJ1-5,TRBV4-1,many,CASSQESPNSGSHQPQHF,TGCGCCAGCAGCCAGGAAAGCCCAAATTCAGGGAGTCATCAGCCCCAGCATTTT
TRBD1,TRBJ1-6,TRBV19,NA,CASSYRQGSYSPLHF,TGTGCCAGTAGCTACCGACAGGGGAGCTATTCACCCCTCCACTTT
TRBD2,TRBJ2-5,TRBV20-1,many,CSASQTSGGLMRPTQYF,TGCAGTGCTTCCCAGACTAGCGGGGGGCTTATGCGCCCAACCCAGTACTTC
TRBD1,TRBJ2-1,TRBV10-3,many,CAISESRGQQFF,TGTGCCATCAGTGAGTCCAGGGGGCAGCAGTTCTTC
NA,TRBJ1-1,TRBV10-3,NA,CAISEQGNTEAFF,TGTGCCATCAGTGAGCAGGGGAACACTGAAGCTTTCTTT
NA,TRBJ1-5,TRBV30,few,CACLSGNQPQHF,TGTGCCTGCCTTTCAGGGAATCAGCCCCAGCATTTT
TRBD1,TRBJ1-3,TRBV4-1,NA,CASSQKTGGAGNTIYF,TGCGCCAGCAGCCAAAAAACAGGGGGTGCGGGAAACACCATATATTTT
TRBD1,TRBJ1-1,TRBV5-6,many,CASSLGQVGVNTEAFF,TGTGCCAGCAGCCTGGGACAGGTGGGAGTGAACACTGAAGCTTTCTTT
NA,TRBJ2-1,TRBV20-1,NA,CSARAVNEQFF,TGCAGTGCTAGAGCCGTCAATGAGCAGTTCTTC
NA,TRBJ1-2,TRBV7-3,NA,CASSPPGTGGLGGYTF,TGTGCCAGCAGCCCCCCGGGTACAGGCGGCTTGGGAGGCTACACCTTC
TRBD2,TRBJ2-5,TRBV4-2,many,CASSQSGGLQETQYF,TGTGCCAGCAGCCAAAGCGGGGGACTACAAGAGACCCAGTACTTC
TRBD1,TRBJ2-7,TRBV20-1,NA,CSAHDRGIGNSPFHF,TGCAGTGCTCACGACAGGGGAATCGGGAATTCACCCTTCCACTTC
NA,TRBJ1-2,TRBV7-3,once,CASSLTADGLGYTF,TGTGCCAGCAGCTTAACGGCAGACGGTCTTGGCTACACCTTC
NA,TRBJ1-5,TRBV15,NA,CATSPTVEGNQPQHF,TGTGCCACCAGTCCGACCGTAGAGGGCAATCAGCCCCAGCATTTT
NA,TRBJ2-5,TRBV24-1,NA,CATSDNRVGEETQYF,TGTGCCACCAGTGACAACAGGGTCGGGGAAGAGACCCAGTACTTC
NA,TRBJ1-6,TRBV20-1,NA,CSAPSGGGTKDSPLHF,TGCAGTGCTCCCTCGGGGGGGGGGACAAAGGATTCACCCCTCCACTTT
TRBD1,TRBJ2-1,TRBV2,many,CASRDSGLNEQFF,TGTGCCAGCCGGGACAGTGGGCTCAATGAGCAGTTCTTC
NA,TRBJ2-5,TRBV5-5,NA,CASKVIREVETQYF,TGTGCCAGCAAAGTCATCCGTGAGGTGGAGACCCAGTACTTC
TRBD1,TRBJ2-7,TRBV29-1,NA,CSVRDRENEQYF,TGCAGCGTTAGGGACAGGGAGAACGAGCAGTACTTC
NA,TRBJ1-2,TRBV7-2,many,CASSLVGSGDGYGYTF,TGTGCCAGCAGCTTAGTTGGGTCAGGGGACGGCTATGGCTACACCTTC
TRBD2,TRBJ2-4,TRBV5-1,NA,CASSLALAGVAKNIQYF,TGCGCCAGCAGCTTGGCCCTAGCGGGGGTAGCCAAAAACATTCAGTACTTC
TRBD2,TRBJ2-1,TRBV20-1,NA,CSVESGGEGQFF,TGCAGCGTTGAGAGCGGGGGGGAAGGGCAGTTCTTC
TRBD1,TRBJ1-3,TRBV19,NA,CASSGQVSSGNTIYF,TGTGCCAGTAGCGGACAGGTCTCCTCTGGAAACACCATATATTTT
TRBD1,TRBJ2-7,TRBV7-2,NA,CASSPDRFSYEQHF,TGTGCCAGCAGCCCGGACAGGTTCTCCTACGAGCAGCACTTC
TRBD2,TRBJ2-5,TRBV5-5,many,CASRWGLAGETQYF,TGTGCCAGCAGGTGGGGACTAGCAGGAGAGACCCAGTACTTC
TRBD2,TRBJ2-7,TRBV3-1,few,CASSVRRDGGSYEQYF,TGTGCCAGCAGCGTCCGGAGGGACGGGGGGTCCTACGAGCAGTACTTC
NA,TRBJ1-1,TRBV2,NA,CASSSLSGEPHPITDAFF,TGTGCCAGCAGTTCCCTATCGGGAGAGCCGCACCCGATCACTGATGCTTTCTTT
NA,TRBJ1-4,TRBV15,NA,CATSVHRGEKLFF,TGTGCCACCAGCGTCCACCGTGGTGAAAAACTGTTTTTT
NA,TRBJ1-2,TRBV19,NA,CASSIDVNLDRFNYGYTF,TGTGCCAGTAGTATAGACGTTAACCTGGACAGATTTAACTATGGCTACACCTTC
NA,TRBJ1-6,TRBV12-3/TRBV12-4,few,CASSLQGGSPLHF,TGTGCCAGCAGTCTCCAGGGAGGTTCACCCCTCCACTTT
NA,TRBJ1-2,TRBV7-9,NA,CASSWDRYGYTF,TGTGCCAGCAGCTGGGACCGCTATGGCTACACCTTC
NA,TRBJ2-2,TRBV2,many,CASRELGTTGELFF,TGTGCCAGCAGAGAGCTCGGGACCACCGGGGAGCTGTTTTTT
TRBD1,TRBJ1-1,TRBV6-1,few,CASSEAGGGQGASGEAFF,TGTGCCAGCAGTGAAGCGGGGGGGGGCCAGGGGGCTAGCGGTGAAGCTTTCTTT
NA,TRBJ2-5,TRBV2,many,CASSEGEIQETQYF,TGTGCCAGCAGTGAAGGAGAGATCCAAGAGACCCAGTACTTC
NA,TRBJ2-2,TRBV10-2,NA,CATNRGGNTGELFF,TGCGCCACCAATCGGGGCGGGAACACCGGGGAGCTGTTTTTT
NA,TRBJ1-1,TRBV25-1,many,CASSEYRNTEAFF,TGTGCCAGCAGTGAATACAGGAACACTGAAGCTTTCTTT
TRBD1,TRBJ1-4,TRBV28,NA,CASRSTGGEGEKLFF,TGTGCCAGCAGATCCACAGGGGGGGAGGGGGAAAAACTGTTTTTT
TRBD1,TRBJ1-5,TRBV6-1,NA,CASSITGTVSNQPQHF,TGTGCCAGCAGTATAACCGGGACAGTTAGCAATCAGCCCCAGCATTTT
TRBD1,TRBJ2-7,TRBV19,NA,CASSQQGTTYEQYF,TGTGCCAGTAGTCAACAGGGGACGACCTACGAGCAGTACTTC
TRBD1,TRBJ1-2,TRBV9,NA,CASSVGGRGYTF,TGCGCCAGCAGCGTAGGGGGCAGGGGCTACACCTTC
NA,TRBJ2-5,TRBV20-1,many,CSARDTGRSEETQYF,TGCAGTGCTAGAGATACAGGGAGGAGCGAAGAGACCCAGTACTTC
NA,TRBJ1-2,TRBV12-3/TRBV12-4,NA,CASSLTGPQGGGYTF,TGTGCCAGCAGTTTGACAGGTCCTCAGGGTGGTGGCTACACCTTC
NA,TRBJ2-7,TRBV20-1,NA,CSARVGRGYEQYF,TGCAGTGCTAGAGTTGGTAGGGGCTACGAGCAGTACTTC
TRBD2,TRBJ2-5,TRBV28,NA,CASSFRRTSGYQETQYF,TGTGCCAGCAGTTTCCGGCGGACTAGCGGTTACCAAGAGACCCAGTACTTC